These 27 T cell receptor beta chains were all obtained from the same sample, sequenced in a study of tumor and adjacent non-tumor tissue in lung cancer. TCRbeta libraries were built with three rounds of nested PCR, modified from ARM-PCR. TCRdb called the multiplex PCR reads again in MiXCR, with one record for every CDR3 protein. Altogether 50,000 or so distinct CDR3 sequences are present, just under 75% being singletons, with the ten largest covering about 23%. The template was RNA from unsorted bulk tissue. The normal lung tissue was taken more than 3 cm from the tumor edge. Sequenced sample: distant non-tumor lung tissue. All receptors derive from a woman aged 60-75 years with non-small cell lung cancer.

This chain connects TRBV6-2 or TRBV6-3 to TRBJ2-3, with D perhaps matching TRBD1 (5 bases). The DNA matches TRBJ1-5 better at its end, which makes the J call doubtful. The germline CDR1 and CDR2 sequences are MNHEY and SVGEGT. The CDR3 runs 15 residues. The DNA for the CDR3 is TGTGCCAGCAGTTCGACCTTGGACCCCCCGGGGGGACAGCATTTT. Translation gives CASSSTLDPPGGQHF.

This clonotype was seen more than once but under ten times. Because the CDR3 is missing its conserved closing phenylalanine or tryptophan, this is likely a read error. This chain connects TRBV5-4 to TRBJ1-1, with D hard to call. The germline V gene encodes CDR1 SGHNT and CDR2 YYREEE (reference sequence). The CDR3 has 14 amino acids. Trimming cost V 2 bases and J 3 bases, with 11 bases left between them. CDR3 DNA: TGTGCCAGCAGCTTTATTCCGAGGGACACTGAAGCTTTCCTT. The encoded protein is CASSFIPRDTEAFL.

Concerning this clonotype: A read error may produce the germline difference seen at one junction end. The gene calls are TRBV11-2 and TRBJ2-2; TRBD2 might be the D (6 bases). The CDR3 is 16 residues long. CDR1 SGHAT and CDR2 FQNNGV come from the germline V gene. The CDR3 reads CASSLVLAAHTREPFF. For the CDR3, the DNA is TGTGCCAGCAGCTTAGTATTGGCGGCACACACCCGGGAGCCGTTTTTT.

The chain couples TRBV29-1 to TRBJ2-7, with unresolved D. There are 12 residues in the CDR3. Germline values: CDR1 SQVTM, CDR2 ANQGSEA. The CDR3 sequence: CSIEGGTYEQYF. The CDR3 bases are TGCAGTATTGAAGGCGGTACCTACGAGCAGTACTTC.

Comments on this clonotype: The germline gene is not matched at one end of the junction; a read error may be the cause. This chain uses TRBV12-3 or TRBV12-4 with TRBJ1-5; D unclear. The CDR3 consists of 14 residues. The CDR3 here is CASSPLRENQPHHF. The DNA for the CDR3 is TGTGCCAGCAGCCCCCTACGGGAAAATCAGCCCCATCATTTT.

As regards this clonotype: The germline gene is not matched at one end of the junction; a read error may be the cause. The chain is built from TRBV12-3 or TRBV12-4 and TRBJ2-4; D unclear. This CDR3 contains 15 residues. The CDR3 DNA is TGTGCCAGCAGTTTGCGGAGTGGTACCAGAAACATACAGTACTTC. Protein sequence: CASSLRSGTRNIQYF.

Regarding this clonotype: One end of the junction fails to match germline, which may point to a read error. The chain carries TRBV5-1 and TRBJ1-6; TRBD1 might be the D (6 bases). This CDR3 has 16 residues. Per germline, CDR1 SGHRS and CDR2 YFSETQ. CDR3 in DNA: TGCGCCAACAGCTATACGGGACAAGGAAGGTATTCACCCCTCCACTTT. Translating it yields CANSYTGQGRYSPLHF.

In nucleotides, the CDR3 is TGTGCCTACCCCCTTACCCAAGCGGGAGGGTTAAATGAGCAGTTCTTC. It encodes CAYPLTQAGGLNEQFF. The chain recombines TRBV30 with TRBJ2-1; 10 positions agree with TRBD2. Trimming took 7 bases from V and 7 from J; bases not matched to a gene: 16. The germline V gene has CDR1 GTSNPN and CDR2 SVGIG (reference sequence). CDR3 length: 16 residues.

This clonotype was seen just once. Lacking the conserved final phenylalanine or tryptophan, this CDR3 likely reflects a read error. The CDR3 region is CASSIDHRDVETQYS. CDR3 bases: TGCGCCAGCAGCATAGATCATCGGGATGTGGAGACCCAGTACTCC. The chain is built from TRBV4-3 and TRBJ2-5, with a possible D match to TRBD2 (5 bases). CDR3 length equals 15 residues. V lost 5 bases and J 5 bases, leaving 18 bases between the germline ends. The germline V gene encodes CDR1 LGHNA and CDR2 YSLEER.

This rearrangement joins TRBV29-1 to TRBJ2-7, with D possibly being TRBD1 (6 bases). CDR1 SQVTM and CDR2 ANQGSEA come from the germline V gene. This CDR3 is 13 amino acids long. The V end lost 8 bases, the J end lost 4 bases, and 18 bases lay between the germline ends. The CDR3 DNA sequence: TGCAGCATTTACGGACAGAGCGCTTACGAGCAGTACTTC. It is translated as CSIYGQSAYEQYF.

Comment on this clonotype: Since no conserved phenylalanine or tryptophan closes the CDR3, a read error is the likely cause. The CDR3 DNA follows: TGCGCCAACAGCCAAGAGGTCCTGGGGCAGGGTGAAGCTTTCTAT. It is translated as CANSQEVLGQGEAFY. The rearrangement links TRBV4-1 to TRBJ1-1, with D perhaps matching TRBD1 (5 bases). There are 15 residues in the CDR3. Germline V CDR1 and CDR2: MGHRA, YSYEKL.

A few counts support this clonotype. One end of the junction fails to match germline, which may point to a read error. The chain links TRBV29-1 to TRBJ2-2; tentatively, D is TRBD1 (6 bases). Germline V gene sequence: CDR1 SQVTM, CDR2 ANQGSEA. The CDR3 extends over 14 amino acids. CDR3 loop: CSARGDQGTGKLFF. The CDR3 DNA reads TGCAGTGCCCGAGGGGACCAGGGGACCGGGAAGCTGTTTTTT.

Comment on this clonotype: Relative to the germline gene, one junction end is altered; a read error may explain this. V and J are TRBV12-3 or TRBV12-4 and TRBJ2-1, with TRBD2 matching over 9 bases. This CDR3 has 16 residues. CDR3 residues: CVSSLSVAGAYNERFF. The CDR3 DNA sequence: TGTGTCAGCAGTTTAAGCGTAGCGGGAGCCTACAATGAGCGGTTCTTC.

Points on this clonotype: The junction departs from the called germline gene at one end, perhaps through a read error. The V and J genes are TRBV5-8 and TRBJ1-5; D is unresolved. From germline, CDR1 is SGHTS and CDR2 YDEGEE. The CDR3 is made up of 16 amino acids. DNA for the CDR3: TGTGCCTGCAGCTTGGTTGCTGGGAGGGAAAATCAGCCACAGCATTTT. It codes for CACSLVAGRENQPQHF.

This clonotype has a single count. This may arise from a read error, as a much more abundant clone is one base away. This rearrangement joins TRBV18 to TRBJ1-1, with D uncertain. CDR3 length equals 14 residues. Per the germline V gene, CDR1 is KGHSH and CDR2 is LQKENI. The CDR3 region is CASSLRQGNTEVFF. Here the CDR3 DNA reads TGTGCCAGCTCACTGAGACAAGGAAACACTGAAGTTTTCTTT.

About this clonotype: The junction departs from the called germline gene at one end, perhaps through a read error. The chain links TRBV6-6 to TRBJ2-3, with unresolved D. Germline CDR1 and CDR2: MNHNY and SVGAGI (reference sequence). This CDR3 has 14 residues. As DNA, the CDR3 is TGTGCCAGCAGTTACGGGTTGCATGGGAATACGGAGTATTTT. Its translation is CASSYGLHGNTEYF.

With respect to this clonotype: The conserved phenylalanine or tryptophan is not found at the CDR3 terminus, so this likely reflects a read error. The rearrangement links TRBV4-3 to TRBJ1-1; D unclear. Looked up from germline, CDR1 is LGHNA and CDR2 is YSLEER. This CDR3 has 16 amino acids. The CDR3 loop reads CVSSQDGRGHYTEAFI. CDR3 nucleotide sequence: TGCGTCAGCAGCCAAGATGGGAGAGGGCATTACACTGAAGCTTTCATT.

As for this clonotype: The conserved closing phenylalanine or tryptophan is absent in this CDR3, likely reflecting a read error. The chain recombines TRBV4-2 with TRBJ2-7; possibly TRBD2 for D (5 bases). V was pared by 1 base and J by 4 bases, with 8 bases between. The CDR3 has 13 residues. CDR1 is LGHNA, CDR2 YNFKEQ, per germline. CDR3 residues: CASSQVRDYEQYL. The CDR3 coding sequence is TGTGCCAGCAGCCAAGTTCGGGATTACGAGCAGTACTTA.

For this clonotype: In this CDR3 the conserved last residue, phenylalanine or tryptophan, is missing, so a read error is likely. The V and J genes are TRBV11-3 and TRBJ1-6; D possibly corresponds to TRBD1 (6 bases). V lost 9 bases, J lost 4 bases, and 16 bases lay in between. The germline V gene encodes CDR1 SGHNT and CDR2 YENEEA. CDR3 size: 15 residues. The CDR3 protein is CASGLEDRYNSPLHV. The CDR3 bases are TGTGCCAGTGGCTTAGAGGACAGATATAATTCACCCCTCCACGTT.

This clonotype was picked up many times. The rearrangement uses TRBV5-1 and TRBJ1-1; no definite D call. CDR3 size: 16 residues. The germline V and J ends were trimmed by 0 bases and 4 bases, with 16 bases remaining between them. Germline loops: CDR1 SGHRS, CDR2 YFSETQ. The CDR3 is CASSLADGEGATEAFF. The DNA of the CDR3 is TGCGCCAGCAGCTTGGCCGATGGAGAGGGCGCCACTGAAGCTTTCTTT.

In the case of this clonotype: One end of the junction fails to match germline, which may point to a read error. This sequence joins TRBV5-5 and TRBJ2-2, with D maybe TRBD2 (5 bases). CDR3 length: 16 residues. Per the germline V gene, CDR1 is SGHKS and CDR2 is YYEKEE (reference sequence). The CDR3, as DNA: TGTGCCAGCACCTCTAGCCTGATATCTAACACCGGGAAGCTGTTTTTT. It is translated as CASTSSLISNTGKLFF.

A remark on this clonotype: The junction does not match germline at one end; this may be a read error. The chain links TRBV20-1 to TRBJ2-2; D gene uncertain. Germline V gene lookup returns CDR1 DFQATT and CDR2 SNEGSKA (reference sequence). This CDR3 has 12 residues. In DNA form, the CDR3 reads TGCGGTGCTAGATCGAACACAGAGGAGCTGTTTTTT. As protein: CGARSNTEELFF.

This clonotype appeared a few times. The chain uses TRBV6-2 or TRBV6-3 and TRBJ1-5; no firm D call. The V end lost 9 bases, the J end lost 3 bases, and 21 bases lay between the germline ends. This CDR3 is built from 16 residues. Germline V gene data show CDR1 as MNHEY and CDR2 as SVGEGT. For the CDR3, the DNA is TGTGCCAGTCTCGGGCAGGCGCGAACTGACAATCAGCCCCAGCATTTT. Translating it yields CASLGQARTDNQPQHF.

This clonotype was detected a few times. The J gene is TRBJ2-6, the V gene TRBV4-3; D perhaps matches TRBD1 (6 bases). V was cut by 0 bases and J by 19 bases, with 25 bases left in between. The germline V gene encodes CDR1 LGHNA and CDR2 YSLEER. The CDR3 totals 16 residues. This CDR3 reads CASSQETGSGANVPTF. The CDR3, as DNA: TGCGCCAGCAGCCAAGAAACAGGGTCTGGGGCCAACGTCCCTACTTTC.

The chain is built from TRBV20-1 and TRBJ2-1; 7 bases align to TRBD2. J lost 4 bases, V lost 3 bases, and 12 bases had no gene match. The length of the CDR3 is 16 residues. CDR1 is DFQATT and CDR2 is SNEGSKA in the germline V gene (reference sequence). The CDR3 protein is CSASLESSGIYNEQFF. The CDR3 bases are TGCAGTGCTAGCTTAGAATCTAGCGGCATATACAATGAGCAGTTCTTC.

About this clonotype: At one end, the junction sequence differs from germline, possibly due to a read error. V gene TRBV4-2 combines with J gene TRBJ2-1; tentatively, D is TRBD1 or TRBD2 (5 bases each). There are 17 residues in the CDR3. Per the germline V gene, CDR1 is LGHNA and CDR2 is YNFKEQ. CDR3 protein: CASSQKLVGDNRVEQLF. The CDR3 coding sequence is TGTGCCAGCAGCCAGAAACTAGTGGGGGATAACCGGGTGGAGCAGTTATTC.

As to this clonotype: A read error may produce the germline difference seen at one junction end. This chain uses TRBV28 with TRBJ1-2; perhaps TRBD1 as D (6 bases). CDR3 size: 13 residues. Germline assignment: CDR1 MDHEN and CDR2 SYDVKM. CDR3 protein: CASGLGIRDSYTF. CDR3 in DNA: TGTGCCAGCGGTTTGGGAATCAGGGACAGCTACACCTTC.